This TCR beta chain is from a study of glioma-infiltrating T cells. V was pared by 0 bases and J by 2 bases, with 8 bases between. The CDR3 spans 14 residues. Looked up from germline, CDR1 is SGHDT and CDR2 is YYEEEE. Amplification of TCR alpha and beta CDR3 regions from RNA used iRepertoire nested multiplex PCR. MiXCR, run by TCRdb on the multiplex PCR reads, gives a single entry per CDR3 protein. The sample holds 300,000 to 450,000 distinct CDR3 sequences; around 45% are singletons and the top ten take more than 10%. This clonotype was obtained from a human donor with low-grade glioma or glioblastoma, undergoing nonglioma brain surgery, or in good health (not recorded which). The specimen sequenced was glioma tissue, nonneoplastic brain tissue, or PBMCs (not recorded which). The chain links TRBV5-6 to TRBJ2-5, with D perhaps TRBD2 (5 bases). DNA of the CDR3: TGTGCCAGCAGCTTGGGACTAACTCAAGAGACCCAGTACTTC. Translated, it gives CASSLGLTQETQYF.